This is a list of T cell receptor beta chains from one sample in a study of human T cells and chemical hapten exposure. TCRdb analysed the RACE reads with MiXCR anew, one entry per CDR3 protein. This sample carries about 190,000 distinct CDR3 sequences, about 25% of them seen once, and the ten largest clones take 2.5%. The sequencing here drew on whole blood, taken in connection with sensitization to the hapten diphenylcyclopropenone (DPC). These receptors were taken from a woman aged 40 to 55 with alopecia areata. Some clones in this sample may be carry-over from other donors' samples. Both conserved end residues are part of each CDR3. A D gene is named only where the DNA matches it firmly. Clone size is not always given. Where it is, it says once, few, many or a class for expanded clones.

clone size: few
V gene: TRBV6-5
J gene: TRBJ2-7
D gene: TRBD2
CDR3 DNA: TGTGCCAGCACTGCACTAGCGGGAGTCAACGAGCAGTACTTC
CDR3 protein: CASTALAGVNEQYF

clone size: -
V gene: TRBV7-2
J gene: TRBJ2-1
D gene: TRBD2
CDR3 DNA: TGTGCCAGCAGCTTGCACGGGACTAGAGCCTACAATGAGCAGTTCTTC
CDR3 protein: CASSLHGTRAYNEQFF

clone size: few
V gene: TRBV21-1
J gene: TRBJ2-2
D gene: -
CDR3 DNA: TGTGCCACCAACAGGGGCAACGGGGAGCTGTTTTTT
CDR3 protein: CATNRGNGELFF

clone size: once
V gene: TRBV2
J gene: TRBJ2-7
D gene: TRBD2
CDR3 DNA: TGTGCCAGCAGTTCCAGACGGGGGACTAGCGCCTACGAGCAGTACTTC
CDR3 protein: CASSSRRGTSAYEQYF

clone size: -
V gene: TRBV6-5
J gene: TRBJ1-4
D gene: -
CDR3 DNA: TGTGCCAGCAGTTACACCGAGACACCCGCAACTAATGAAAAACTGTTTTTT
CDR3 protein: CASSYTETPATNEKLFF

clone size: -
V gene: TRBV6-4
J gene: TRBJ1-5
D gene: -
CDR3 DNA: TGTGCCAGCAGTGTACAGGCTAGCAATCAGCCCCAGCATTTT
CDR3 protein: CASSVQASNQPQHF

clone size: -
V gene: TRBV20-1
J gene: TRBJ2-5
D gene: -
CDR3 DNA: TGCAGTGCTAGGTCAGTCCGATACGAGACCCAGTACTTC
CDR3 protein: CSARSVRYETQYF

clone size: few
V gene: TRBV6-2/TRBV6-3
J gene: TRBJ2-3
D gene: TRBD2
CDR3 DNA: TGTGCCAGCAGTTCTGCCGGGACTAGCGGGAGAAATACGCAGTATTTT
CDR3 protein: CASSSAGTSGRNTQYF

clone size: -
V gene: TRBV6-4
J gene: TRBJ2-5
D gene: TRBD2
CDR3 DNA: TGTGCCAGCAGCGAGCGGGAGCACGAGACCCAGTACTTC
CDR3 protein: CASSEREHETQYF

clone size: few
V gene: TRBV9
J gene: TRBJ2-7
D gene: -
CDR3 DNA: TGTGCCAGCAGCGTAGCTACAGGGCGCTACGAGCAGTACTTC
CDR3 protein: CASSVATGRYEQYF

clone size: many
V gene: TRBV28
J gene: TRBJ2-1
D gene: -
CDR3 DNA: TGTGCCAGCAGTTTCCCTCACCCGAGCCCCTTCGGCAATGAGCAGTTCTTC
CDR3 protein: CASSFPHPSPFGNEQFF

clone size: -
V gene: TRBV19
J gene: TRBJ2-4
D gene: TRBD1
CDR3 DNA: TGTGCCTCTTTGGGACAGGGGAAAACCTTTGCCAAAAACATTCAGTACTTC
CDR3 protein: CASLGQGKTFAKNIQYF

clone size: few
V gene: TRBV5-1
J gene: TRBJ2-7
D gene: TRBD2
CDR3 DNA: TGCGCCAGCGGTAAACTCAGCGGGAGCTACGAGCAGTACTTC
CDR3 protein: CASGKLSGSYEQYF

clone size: few
V gene: TRBV10-3
J gene: TRBJ2-1
D gene: -
CDR3 DNA: TGTGCCATCAGGGCGGTCGATGAGCAGTTCTTC
CDR3 protein: CAIRAVDEQFF

clone size: -
V gene: TRBV28
J gene: TRBJ2-2
D gene: -
CDR3 DNA: TGTGCCAGCAGTCAAGTCTCCCCCGCCGGGGAGCTGTTTTTT
CDR3 protein: CASSQVSPAGELFF

clone size: many
V gene: TRBV7-9
J gene: TRBJ2-5
D gene: -
CDR3 DNA: TGTGCCAGCACCACCAACGGGCCGTCGACCCAGTACTTC
CDR3 protein: CASTTNGPSTQYF

clone size: -
V gene: TRBV7-2
J gene: TRBJ1-5
D gene: TRBD1
CDR3 DNA: TGTGCCAGCAGCTCCCTGCCGGACAGGTATAATCAGCCCCAGCATTTT
CDR3 protein: CASSSLPDRYNQPQHF

clone size: few
V gene: TRBV4-2
J gene: TRBJ2-1
D gene: TRBD1
CDR3 DNA: TGTGCCAGCAGCCCGAAGGGACAGGGTAAGAAGGATGAGCAGTTCTTC
CDR3 protein: CASSPKGQGKKDEQFF

clone size: -
V gene: TRBV6-6
J gene: TRBJ2-2
D gene: -
CDR3 DNA: TGTGCCAGCAGCGGCCCTAGAGGGGAGCTGTTTTTT
CDR3 protein: CASSGPRGELFF

clone size: -
V gene: TRBV3-1
J gene: TRBJ2-1
D gene: -
CDR3 DNA: TGTGCCAGCAGCTGGGGCCCCCGCGATGAGCAGTTCTTC
CDR3 protein: CASSWGPRDEQFF

clone size: many
V gene: TRBV7-8
J gene: TRBJ1-5
D gene: -
CDR3 DNA: TGTGCCAGCGGCCCCAAAGAGCTAAGGAATCAGCCCCAGCATTTT
CDR3 protein: CASGPKELRNQPQHF

clone size: -
V gene: TRBV29-1
J gene: TRBJ2-1
D gene: TRBD2
CDR3 DNA: TGCAGCGTTATCGGACTAGCGGGAGCACGGGAGCAGTTCTTC
CDR3 protein: CSVIGLAGAREQFF

clone size: -
V gene: TRBV20-1
J gene: TRBJ2-5
D gene: TRBD1
CDR3 DNA: TGCAGTGGACAGGGGGGAAGGCAAGAGACCCAGTACTTC
CDR3 protein: CSGQGGRQETQYF

clone size: -
V gene: TRBV20-1
J gene: TRBJ2-3
D gene: -
CDR3 DNA: TGCAGTGCGAGGGAGGAAGCAGATACGCAGTATTTT
CDR3 protein: CSAREEADTQYF

clone size: -
V gene: TRBV5-4
J gene: TRBJ2-1
D gene: TRBD2
CDR3 DNA: TGTGCCAGCAGCTTGTCACTAGCGGGAGTAGAAGAGCAGTTCTTC
CDR3 protein: CASSLSLAGVEEQFF

clone size: -
V gene: TRBV24-1
J gene: TRBJ2-3
D gene: TRBD2
CDR3 DNA: TGTGCCACCAGTGATCCTCGACTAGCGTACCTCACCGGCCCAGATACGCAGTATTTT
CDR3 protein: CATSDPRLAYLTGPDTQYF

clone size: -
V gene: TRBV5-6
J gene: TRBJ1-5
D gene: -
CDR3 DNA: TGTGCCAGCAGCTCGGGACTGACGCTCAATCAGCCCCAGCATTTT
CDR3 protein: CASSSGLTLNQPQHF

clone size: -
V gene: TRBV10-3
J gene: TRBJ2-3
D gene: -
CDR3 DNA: TGTGCCATCACGGGCGGAGGCGGAACAGATACGCAGTATTTT
CDR3 protein: CAITGGGGTDTQYF

clone size: -
V gene: TRBV6-2/TRBV6-3
J gene: TRBJ2-1
D gene: TRBD1
CDR3 DNA: TGTGCCGTCCGCCCGGACAGGGCCTACAATGAGCAGTTCTTC
CDR3 protein: CAVRPDRAYNEQFF

clone size: -
V gene: TRBV6-2/TRBV6-3
J gene: TRBJ2-1
D gene: -
CDR3 DNA: TGTGCCAGCAGGGGTTACAATGAGCAGTTCTTC
CDR3 protein: CASRGYNEQFF

clone size: -
V gene: TRBV4-1
J gene: TRBJ1-2
D gene: TRBD1
CDR3 DNA: TGCGCCAGCAGCCGCCCGGACAGGCCGGTGGGCTACACCTTC
CDR3 protein: CASSRPDRPVGYTF

clone size: -
V gene: TRBV18
J gene: TRBJ1-1
D gene: -
CDR3 DNA: TGTGCCAGCTCACCGATTATGCAGGCTATGAACACTGAAGCTTTCTTT
CDR3 protein: CASSPIMQAMNTEAFF

clone size: -
V gene: TRBV5-1
J gene: TRBJ1-2
D gene: -
CDR3 DNA: TGCGCCAGCAGTTCTGACCCTGATTTTAACTATGGCTACACCTTC
CDR3 protein: CASSSDPDFNYGYTF

clone size: many
V gene: TRBV5-1
J gene: TRBJ1-2
D gene: TRBD1
CDR3 DNA: TGCGCCAGCAGCTCGTGGGACAGACCCGGCGGCTACACCTTC
CDR3 protein: CASSSWDRPGGYTF

clone size: -
V gene: TRBV4-3
J gene: TRBJ2-1
D gene: -
CDR3 DNA: TGCGCCAGCAGCCAAGATGAGGGCATGTGGCAGTTCTTC
CDR3 protein: CASSQDEGMWQFF

clone size: -
V gene: TRBV10-3
J gene: TRBJ2-1
D gene: TRBD2
CDR3 DNA: TGTGCCATCAGTGAGTCGGTAGCGGGAGCTTATGAGCAGTTCTTC
CDR3 protein: CAISESVAGAYEQFF

clone size: -
V gene: TRBV7-2
J gene: TRBJ1-5
D gene: -
CDR3 DNA: TGTGCCAGCAGCTTGGACACAGGTCAGCCCCAGCATTTT
CDR3 protein: CASSLDTGQPQHF

clone size: few
V gene: TRBV29-1
J gene: TRBJ2-1
D gene: TRBD1
CDR3 DNA: TGCAGCGTTGCTGGGACAGGGGTGCAGTTCTTC
CDR3 protein: CSVAGTGVQFF

clone size: many
V gene: TRBV18
J gene: TRBJ2-7
D gene: TRBD1
CDR3 DNA: TGTGCCAGCTCACCCCGGGACAGGTCCTACGAGCAGTACTTC
CDR3 protein: CASSPRDRSYEQYF

clone size: few
V gene: TRBV7-2
J gene: TRBJ2-5
D gene: -
CDR3 DNA: TGTGCCAGCAGCGCTAGACCCGGGGAGACCCAGTACTTC
CDR3 protein: CASSARPGETQYF

clone size: few
V gene: TRBV7-2
J gene: TRBJ2-5
D gene: -
CDR3 DNA: TGTGCCAGCAGCTTAGTGTCCGGAGAGACCCAGTACTTC
CDR3 protein: CASSLVSGETQYF

clone size: -
V gene: TRBV12-3/TRBV12-4
J gene: TRBJ1-3
D gene: TRBD1
CDR3 DNA: TGTGCCAGCAGCCCTGGACAGGTTGGAAACACCATATATTTT
CDR3 protein: CASSPGQVGNTIYF

clone size: few
V gene: TRBV11-2
J gene: TRBJ2-7
D gene: TRBD2
CDR3 DNA: TGTGCCAGCAGCTCCCCCGGGACTAGCGGGGGGCTGTGGGAGCAGTACTTC
CDR3 protein: CASSSPGTSGGLWEQYF

clone size: few
V gene: TRBV6-2/TRBV6-3
J gene: TRBJ1-1
D gene: -
CDR3 DNA: TGTGCCAGCAGTTACGCAGACCTTCTTGGGACTGAAGCTTTCTTT
CDR3 protein: CASSYADLLGTEAFF

clone size: -
V gene: TRBV27
J gene: TRBJ2-7
D gene: TRBD2
CDR3 DNA: TGTGCCAGCAGTCTACTAGGACTAGCGGGTTCTAACGAGCAGTACTTC
CDR3 protein: CASSLLGLAGSNEQYF

clone size: few
V gene: TRBV4-2
J gene: TRBJ1-3
D gene: -
CDR3 DNA: TGTGCCAGCAGCCAAGTAGCCACGGCGACTGGAAACACCATATATTTT
CDR3 protein: CASSQVATATGNTIYF

clone size: -
V gene: TRBV3-1
J gene: TRBJ2-1
D gene: -
CDR3 DNA: TGTGCCAGCAGCGGGACTTTACACAATGAGCAGTTCTTC
CDR3 protein: CASSGTLHNEQFF

clone size: -
V gene: TRBV12-3/TRBV12-4
J gene: TRBJ2-3
D gene: -
CDR3 DNA: TGTGCCAGCAGTTTTGGGCGGGTTGATACGCAGTATTTT
CDR3 protein: CASSFGRVDTQYF

clone size: few
V gene: TRBV27
J gene: TRBJ2-7
D gene: TRBD1
CDR3 DNA: TGTGCCAGCAGCCCCCTACAGGGGGCCACCTCGGGAGAGCAGTACTTC
CDR3 protein: CASSPLQGATSGEQYF

clone size: few
V gene: TRBV4-2
J gene: TRBJ2-1
D gene: -
CDR3 DNA: TGTGCCAGCAGCCAAGAACGGGCTAGCGCGAGCTCCTACAATGAGCAGTTCTTC
CDR3 protein: CASSQERASASSYNEQFF

clone size: many
V gene: TRBV23-1
J gene: TRBJ2-3
D gene: -
CDR3 DNA: TGCGCCAGCAGTCAGTCGGCCACCCTAAATAGCACAGATACGCAGTATTTT
CDR3 protein: CASSQSATLNSTDTQYF

clone size: few
V gene: TRBV9
J gene: TRBJ2-1
D gene: -
CDR3 DNA: TGTGCCAGCAGCCTCTCTGGGGGCAGCTCCTACAATGAGCAGTTCTTC
CDR3 protein: CASSLSGGSSYNEQFF

clone size: once
V gene: TRBV6-6
J gene: TRBJ2-7
D gene: -
CDR3 DNA: TGTGCCAGCCGTATGGGTCGCGAGGAGCAGTACTTC
CDR3 protein: CASRMGREEQYF

clone size: many
V gene: TRBV12-3/TRBV12-4
J gene: TRBJ1-1
D gene: -
CDR3 DNA: TGTGCCAGCACGGGGGGGGCTTTTGATGAAGCTTTCTTT
CDR3 protein: CASTGGAFDEAFF

clone size: many
V gene: TRBV29-1
J gene: TRBJ2-1
D gene: TRBD1
CDR3 DNA: TGCAGCGCCGATAGATCTGGACAGGGTGGCAATGAGCAGTTCTTC
CDR3 protein: CSADRSGQGGNEQFF